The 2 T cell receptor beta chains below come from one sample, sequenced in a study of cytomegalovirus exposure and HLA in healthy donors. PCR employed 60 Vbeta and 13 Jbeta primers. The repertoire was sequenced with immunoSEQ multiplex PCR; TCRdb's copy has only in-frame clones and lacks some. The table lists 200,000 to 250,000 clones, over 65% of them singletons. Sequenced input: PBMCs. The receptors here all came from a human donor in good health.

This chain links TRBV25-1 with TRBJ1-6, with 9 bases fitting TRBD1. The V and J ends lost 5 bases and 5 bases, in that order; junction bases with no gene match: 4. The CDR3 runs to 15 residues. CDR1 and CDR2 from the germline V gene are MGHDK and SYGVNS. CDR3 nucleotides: TGTGCCAGCAGTTTTGGGACAGGGAATAATTCACCCCTCCACTTT. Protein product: CASSFGTGNNSPLHF.

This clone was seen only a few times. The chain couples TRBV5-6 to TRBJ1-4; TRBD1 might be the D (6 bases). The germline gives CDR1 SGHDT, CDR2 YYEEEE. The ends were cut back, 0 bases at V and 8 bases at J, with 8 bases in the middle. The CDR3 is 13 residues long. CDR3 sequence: CASSLGRGEKLFF. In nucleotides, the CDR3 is TGTGCCAGCAGCTTGGGCAGGGGCGAAAAACTGTTTTTT.